Listed below are T cell receptor beta chains from one sample, sequenced in a study of shared clonotypes between healthy human individuals. Assay used: immunoSEQ multiplex PCR; TCRdb lists only in-frame clones, some missing. Here the sample spans approximately 1,000,000 clones, more than 75% being singletons. What was sequenced was memory CD4+ T cells from PBMCs. Receptor source: a man aged 18 to 30 in good health. Some clones in this sample may be carry-over from other donors' samples. The CDR3 runs from the conserved cysteine through the conserved F or W. D genes are given only for firm matches. Size values are once, few and many counts, or a class for expanded clones, and some rows have none.

TRBV28	TRBD1	16	.	TRBJ2-7	TGTGCCAGCACCGGGGCGGCGGGACAGGGGGCCTACGAGCAGTACTTC	CASTGAAGQGAYEQYF
TRBV14	TRBD1	16	once	TRBJ2-1	TGTGCCAGCAGCCAAGCTGACAGGGGGTCGAACAATGAGCAGTTCTTC	CASSQADRGSNNEQFF
TRBV9	.	15	.	TRBJ1-2	TGTGCCAGCAGCCCCCGGGGGGGCGCAGGCTATGGCTACACCTTC	CASSPRGGAGYGYTF
TRBV27	.	13	.	TRBJ1-3	TGTGCCAGCAGTTTACGACTTGGAAACACCATATATTTT	CASSLRLGNTIYF
TRBV5-4	.	14	.	TRBJ2-1	TGTGCCAGCAGCACCCAAGACAGCAGCAATGAGCAGTTCTTC	CASSTQDSSNEQFF
TRBV6-5	.	14	.	TRBJ2-7	TGTGCCAGCAGTTACTCGGGCATTTACTACGAGCAGTACTTC	CASSYSGIYYEQYF
TRBV9	.	14	.	TRBJ2-2	TGTGCCAGCAGCCCCCGAACGAACACCGGGGAGCTGTTTTTT	CASSPRTNTGELFF
TRBV28	TRBD2	16	.	TRBJ2-7	TGTGCCAGCAGGTCCCTAGCGGGAGGGAGCTCCTACGAGCAGTACTTC	CASRSLAGGSSYEQYF
TRBV6-5	.	13	.	TRBJ1-2	TGTGCCAGCAGTTACTCGAGGGGCCGAGGCTACACCTTC	CASSYSRGRGYTF
TRBV2	.	13	.	TRBJ2-7	TGTGCCAGCAGTGAAGTTGGGGGAGGCGAGCAGTACTTC	CASSEVGGGEQYF
TRBV11-3	.	15	.	TRBJ2-2	TGTGCCAGCAGCGTTAGAGGGGGGGACACCGGGGAGCTGTTTTTT	CASSVRGGDTGELFF
TRBV7-9	.	14	.	TRBJ2-7	TGTGCCAGCAGCTCCTCAGGGGCCCGCTACGAGCAGTACTTC	CASSSSGARYEQYF
TRBV7-2	TRBD2	14	.	TRBJ2-5	TGTGCCAGCAGCTTGAATCCGGGACTAGCCCCCCAGTACTTC	CASSLNPGLAPQYF
TRBV11-2	.	15	.	TRBJ2-7	TGTGCCAGCAGCTTAGGGTCGGCAGAGCCCTACGAGCAGTACTTC	CASSLGSAEPYEQYF
TRBV10-3	.	13	.	TRBJ2-5	TGTGCCATCAGTGGGGCCCCAGAAGAGACCCAGTACTTC	CAISGAPEETQYF
TRBV28	.	15	.	TRBJ2-7	TGTGCCAGCGACAGGATGGGGAAAGGTATCCACGAGCAGTACTTC	CASDRMGKGIHEQYF
TRBV28	.	16	.	TRBJ1-2	TGTGCCAGCAGTTCGTCCCCCTCACAGGGCGACTATGGCTACACCTTC	CASSSSPSQGDYGYTF
TRBV30	TRBD1	15	.	TRBJ1-3	TGTGCCTGGAGTCGGGGACAGGGAAATGGAAACACCATATATTTT	CAWSRGQGNGNTIYF
TRBV5-1	TRBD2	17	.	TRBJ2-5	TGCGCCAGCAGCTTGGCAGGTCTAGCGGGAGGAGGGGAGACCCAGTACTTC	CASSLAGLAGGGETQYF
TRBV2	TRBD1	15	.	TRBJ1-4	TGTGCCAGCGCGGGGACAGGGGGACGAAATGAAAAACTGTTTTTT	CASAGTGGRNEKLFF
TRBV9	TRBD1	15	.	TRBJ1-4	TGTGCCAGCAGCGGTGGGGGGACAGGGGATGAAAAACTGTTTTTT	CASSGGGTGDEKLFF
TRBV6-5	.	15	.	TRBJ2-6	TGTGCCAGCAGTTACTCGAACTCTGGGGCCAACGTCCTGACTTTC	CASSYSNSGANVLTF
TRBV19	.	14	.	TRBJ1-4	TGTGCCAGTAGTATTTGGGGGGCGGATGAAAAACTGTTTTTT	CASSIWGADEKLFF
TRBV7-2	.	16	once	TRBJ2-1	TGTGCCAGCAGCTTACTCGATCTCAGGCGCCACAATGAGCAGTTCTTC	CASSLLDLRRHNEQFF
TRBV4-1	.	16	.	TRBJ2-3	TGCGCCAGCAGCCAAGGGGAGCTGGCGATCACAGATACGCAGTATTTT	CASSQGELAITDTQYF
TRBV5-1	.	15	.	TRBJ2-3	TGCGCCAGCAGCTCCCTACGGGGTAGCACAGATACGCAGTATTTT	CASSSLRGSTDTQYF